The rows below give T cell receptor beta chains drawn from one sample of a study of early T cells in non-severe SARS-CoV-2 infection. TCRdb re-analysed the 5' RACE reads in MiXCR, keeping a single row per CDR3 protein. This table has 50,000 to 60,000 distinct CDR3 sequences, about 6.1% appearing once. The specimen was whole blood, collected at baseline. The source of these receptors is an adult who was a healthcare worker with PCR-confirmed SARS-CoV-2 infection or an uninfected control (not recorded which). Both conserved end residues are part of each CDR3. D genes are given only for firm matches. A clone size is listed for some rows: how often the clone was seen (once, few, many), or a class if it is expanded.

TRBJ2-5 TRBD1 - TRBV5-5 TGTGCCAGCAGCCCTCCCCGGACAGGGCGAGAGACCCAGTACTTC CASSPPRTGRETQYF
TRBJ2-7 - many TRBV7-9 TGTGCCAGCAGCTCATCGCGGAGCTCCTACGAGCAGTACTTC CASSSSRSSYEQYF
TRBJ1-5 - many TRBV5-1 TGCGCCAGCAGCTTCATGAACAGGGAGCTTGGGTGTAAGGAGGGCCAGCCCCAGCATTTT CASSFMNRELGCKEGQPQHF
TRBJ2-7 TRBD1 - TRBV4-3 TGCGCCAGCAGCCGAGAGGCGGGACAGGTATACGAGCAGTACTTC CASSREAGQVYEQYF
TRBJ2-2 TRBD1 many TRBV28 TGTGCCAGCAGTTTACCCTACGTTTCCGGGACAGGGTACACCGGGGAGCTGTTTTTT CASSLPYVSGTGYTGELFF
TRBJ2-4 TRBD2 many TRBV7-2 TGTGCCAGCAGCTTTCCGGGACTAGCAAACATTCAGTACTTC CASSFPGLANIQYF
TRBJ2-3 TRBD2 - TRBV10-3 TGTGCCATCAGTGGTAGCGGGCCCGGAACAGATACGCAGTATTTT CAISGSGPGTDTQYF
TRBJ2-7 - many TRBV20-1 TGCAGTGCCCTACCTGGGGCCTACGAGCAGTACTTC CSALPGAYEQYF
TRBJ2-6 TRBD2 few TRBV7-8 TGTGCCAGCAGCAAAAGTCCTAGCGGTTCCTCTGGGGCCAACGTCCTGACTTTC CASSKSPSGSSGANVLTF
TRBJ2-1 TRBD1 many TRBV28 TGTGCCAGCACCAGGGGGACGTTCAGTGAGCAGTTCTTC CASTRGTFSEQFF
TRBJ1-1 TRBD1 many TRBV7-9 TGTGCCAGCAGCTTACCACAGGGGCAGCGGACTGAAGCTTTCTTT CASSLPQGQRTEAFF
TRBJ1-2 - few TRBV28 TGTGCCAGCAGTTTGTGGCGGAACTATGGCTACACCTTC CASSLWRNYGYTF
TRBJ2-5 - many TRBV6-2/TRBV6-3 TGTGCCAGCAGTTACTCGGTCGGCGGGGTAGAAGAGACCCAGTACTTC CASSYSVGGVEETQYF
TRBJ2-2 - many TRBV7-9 TGTAAAGGGGGAGATCACACCGGGGAGCTGTTTTTT CKGGDHTGELFF
TRBJ1-2 - many TRBV4-3 TGCGCCAGCAGCCAAGTTCTGGACGAGGCGGACTATGGCTACACCTTC CASSQVLDEADYGYTF
TRBJ2-5 - many TRBV9 TGTGCCAGCAGCGTAGCTTTAGTCGAGACCCAGTACTTC CASSVALVETQYF
TRBJ2-2 - many TRBV12-3/TRBV12-4 TGTGCCAGCAGTAAGGACAGATACACCGGGGAGCTGTTTTTT CASSKDRYTGELFF
TRBJ2-3 - - TRBV4-2 TGTGCCAGCAGCCAAGAAGGGACCTTCAAATATACGCAGTATTTT CASSQEGTFKYTQYF
TRBJ2-5 - many TRBV6-2/TRBV6-3 TGTGCCAGCAGTTACCTCCCACCGACTGGCAAAGAGACCCAGTACTTC CASSYLPPTGKETQYF
TRBJ2-2 - many TRBV7-9 TGTGCCAGCAGCCCCCTGCTTGCGGGTATGCCCGGGGAGCTGTTTTTT CASSPLLAGMPGELFF
TRBJ2-3 TRBD1 - TRBV9 TGTGCCAGCAGCGTAGACCCGGGACAGGGTATAGATACGCAGTATTTT CASSVDPGQGIDTQYF
TRBJ1-4 TRBD1 - TRBV5-1 TGCGCCAGCAGCTACGGACAGGGGGCCAATGAAAAACTGTTTTTT CASSYGQGANEKLFF
TRBJ2-3 - many TRBV19 TGTGCCAGTAGTACTGACAGGGAGGGAGATACGCAGTATTTT CASSTDREGDTQYF
TRBJ1-1 TRBD1 few TRBV18 TGTGCCAGCTCACCTAACAGGGGGCGGAACACTGAAGCTTTCTTT CASSPNRGRNTEAFF
TRBJ1-1 TRBD1 few TRBV5-1 TGCGCCAGCAGCTTCGACAGGGTTTACACTGAAGCTTTCTTT CASSFDRVYTEAFF
TRBJ2-4 - - TRBV13 TGTGCCAGCAGCTTACGACCCCTCATAGCCAAAAACATTCAGCACTTC CASSLRPLIAKNIQHF
TRBJ2-2 - many TRBV6-5 TGTGCCAGCAGTTACATACCGGGATTTAACACCGGGGAGCTGTTTTTT CASSYIPGFNTGELFF
TRBJ2-7 - many TRBV7-2 TGTGCCAGCAGCTTATATCAGGGGCTGGAGCAGTACTTC CASSLYQGLEQYF
TRBJ2-7 - many TRBV4-1 TGCGCCAGCAGCCAAGAGGAGGGGGTTGTCTACGAGCAGTACTTC CASSQEEGVVYEQYF